The 20 T cell receptor beta chains reported below all come from one sample, sequenced in a study of shared clonotypes between healthy human individuals (dated by TCRdb to 2020 to 2021). Receptors were amplified or captured by the immunoSEQ multiplex PCR assay. Imported from immuneACCESS, the table was reduced by TCRdb to in-frame sequences with V and J called. These copies leave out some clones; in studies compared against another copy, an unresolved V gene accounts for under half, and the cause of the remainder is not known. Present in this sample are about 2 million clones, 85% to 95% of which were seen just once. The biggest ten clones account for 0.1% to 0.15% of the sample. The sample was naive CD4+ T cells sorted from blood. According to the study, the label for this sample's cell subset or site signals: CD45RA+ positively selected. The source of these receptors is a man between 18 and 29 years old in good health.

The V call is TRBV19, the J call TRBJ2-5, with D possibly matching TRBD2 (6 bases). V shed 5 bases and J shed 2 bases, with 12 bases lying between them. The CDR3 loop spans 14 amino acids. Germline CDR1 LNHDA, CDR2 SQIVND (reference sequence). CDR3 coding DNA: TGTGCCAGTAGTGGAGGGGTTAAGCAAGAGACCCAGTACTTC. Its protein product is CASSGGVKQETQYF.

This clone was detected once. Within the sample, other DNA sequences also encode this same CDR3. The chain uses TRBV28 and TRBJ1-4, with no clear D. The germline V gene has CDR1 MDHEN and CDR2 SYDVKM. CDR3 length equals 14 residues. The germline V and J ends were trimmed by 6 bases and 5 bases, with 13 bases remaining between them. CDR3 nucleotides: TGTGCCAGCAGCCCGGACGGCCCGAATGAAAAACTGTTTTTT. Its protein is CASSPDGPNEKLFF.

The chain is built from TRBV4-3 and TRBJ1-4; tentatively, D is TRBD1 (6 bases). CDR1 is LGHNA and CDR2 is YSLEER in the germline V gene. CDR3 size: 16 residues. V was cut by 5 bases and J by 3 bases, with 16 bases left in between. CDR3 protein: CASSTYREIANEKLFF. The CDR3 DNA follows: TGCGCCAGCAGCACCTACAGGGAGATAGCTAATGAAAAACTGTTTTTT.

The J gene is TRBJ1-2, the V gene TRBV4-1, with 7 bases lining up with TRBD1. CDR3 length: 16 amino acids. Trimming took 3 bases from V and 8 from J; bases not matched to a gene: 15. Germline V lookup: CDR1 MGHRA, CDR2 YSYEKL. CDR3 sequence reads: CASSHDMGQPIRGYTF. The CDR3 DNA follows: TGCGCCAGCAGCCATGATATGGGACAGCCTATACGGGGCTACACCTTC.

The count of this clone is one. The chain is built from TRBV30 and TRBJ2-1; 11 bases fit TRBD2. The germline V gene encodes CDR1 GTSNPN and CDR2 SVGIG (reference sequence). V lost 0 bases, J lost 8 bases, and 9 bases stayed unmatched. CDR3 size: 16 residues. The CDR3 reads CAWSVHLAGGIDEQFF. CDR3 in DNA: TGTGCCTGGAGTGTACATCTAGCGGGAGGTATCGATGAGCAGTTCTTC.

In its sample, this clone was seen once. The rearrangement links TRBV5-1 to TRBJ2-2, with 7 bases aligning to TRBD2. The J segment lost 2 bases and the V segment lost 7 bases, leaving 5 bases of the junction unmatched. The CDR3 is made up of 14 amino acids. Germline CDR1 SGHRS, CDR2 YFSETQ. CDR3 loop: CASRGVLNTGELFF. CDR3 DNA: TGCGCCAGCCGGGGGGTACTAAACACCGGGGAGCTGTTTTTT.

The chain uses TRBV30 and TRBJ2-1, with unresolved D. V lost 2 bases and J lost 0, with 8 bases in between. The CDR3 consists of 14 residues. CDR1 and CDR2 (germline): GTSNPN, SVGIG (reference sequence). CDR3 in amino acids: CAWSRKSSYNEQFF. CDR3 nucleotide sequence: TGTGCCTGGAGTAGGAAGAGCTCCTACAATGAGCAGTTCTTC.

This clone appeared once. V gene TRBV5-4 combines with J gene TRBJ2-7; TRBD2 aligns across 8 bases. CDR3 length equals 17 residues. V lost 4 bases to trimming and J lost 0 bases; unmatched junction nucleotides: 12. Germline values: CDR1 SGHNT, CDR2 YYREEE (reference sequence). CDR3 in DNA: TGTGCCAGCAGCCGTTCTAGCGGGCAGGAGAGCTCCTACGAGCAGTACTTC. Amino acids: CASSRSSGQESSYEQYF. Combining the CDR3 with reference TRBV5-4 and TRBJ2-7 gives the whole variable domain ETGVTQSPTHLIKTRGQQVTLRCSSQSGHNTVSWYQQALGQGPQFIFQYYREEENGRGNFPPRFSGLQFPNYSSELNVNALELDDSALYLCASSRSSGQESSYEQYFGPGTRLTVT.

The chain combines TRBV7-8 with TRBJ1-2; D is unresolved. The V gene's germline CDR1 is SGHVS and CDR2 FQNEAQ. V was clipped by 5 bases and J by 1 base, with 11 bases between them. This CDR3 spans 14 amino acids. The CDR3 bases are TGTGCCAGCAGCCCATTACACCATAACTATGGCTACACCTTC. Protein sequence: CASSPLHHNYGYTF.

In the case of this clone: Other DNA sequences within the sample encode an identical CDR3. CDR3 nucleotide sequence: TGCGCCAGCAGCTTGGGACAGGGCGACGGCTACACCTTC. Its protein is CASSLGQGDGYTF. The chain couples TRBV5-1 to TRBJ1-2; TRBD1 aligns across 7 bases. Trimming removed 0 bases from V and 8 bases from J; junction bases left unmatched: 4. The CDR3 spans 13 residues. Germline V gene data show CDR1 as SGHRS and CDR2 as YFSETQ.

This chain links TRBV6-5 with TRBJ2-7; D unresolved. This CDR3 comprises 14 residues. Germline CDR1 and CDR2: MNHEY and SVGAGI. The V gene lost 4 bases and the J gene lost 6 bases, with 16 bases spanning the gap. The CDR3 coding sequence is TGTGCCAGCAGTTTGGGAAGTAACTTCGTCGAGCAGTACTTC. It specifies CASSLGSNFVEQYF.

The chain is built from TRBV25-1 and TRBJ1-2; 9 bases line up with TRBD1. The ends lost 3 bases at V and 7 bases at J; junction bases unmatched: 9. CDR3 length: 15 residues. CDR1 and CDR2 (germline): MGHDK, SYGVNS. CDR3 coding DNA: TGTGCCAGCAGTGATCCCGGGACAGGGTCCTTTGGCTACACCTTC. It codes for CASSDPGTGSFGYTF.

Details on this clone: The sample has other DNA sequences that encode this CDR3 too. The J gene is TRBJ1-1, the V gene TRBV5-1; TRBD1 matches at 7 bases. J was trimmed by 8 bases and V by 4 bases; bases with no gene match: 11. This CDR3 comprises 14 residues. Germline values: CDR1 SGHRS, CDR2 YFSETQ. This CDR3 reads CASSLGQAATEAFF. Here the CDR3 DNA reads TGCGCCAGCAGCCTAGGACAGGCAGCCACGGAAGCTTTCTTT.

There are many counts of this clone. The J gene is TRBJ2-7, the V gene TRBV5-1; a possible D gene is TRBD1 (5 bases). Trimming left V 5 bases short and J 3 bases short, with 12 bases between. The CDR3 is 13 residues long. Germline V gene lookup returns CDR1 SGHRS and CDR2 YFSETQ. CDR3 region: CASSGAGNYEQYF. The CDR3 bases are TGCGCCAGCAGTGGGGCAGGAAACTACGAGCAGTACTTC.

The V gene is TRBV9, the J gene TRBJ2-7; TRBD1 matches 9 bases. Germline CDR1 is SGDLS and CDR2 is YYNGEE. This CDR3 has 15 residues. V trimming: 3 bases; J trimming: 4 bases; junction bases outside the gene matches: 8. CDR3 DNA: TGTGCCAGCAGCGCAAGGACAGGGGCTATATACGAGCAGTACTTC. It is translated as CASSARTGAIYEQYF.

The chain employs TRBV12-5 and TRBJ2-7; 7 positions agree with TRBD1. Germline trimming cut 6 bases from V and 1 base from J; bases unmatched to any gene: 9. Germline loops: CDR1 LGHNT, CDR2 FRNRAP. This CDR3 comprises 15 residues. Written as DNA, the CDR3 is TGTGCTAGTGGCTCCTGGGGACAGCAGTCCTACGAGCAGTACTTC. Its protein is CASGSWGQQSYEQYF.

In DNA, the CDR3 is TGTGCCAGCAGTTTCCACAGGGATCAGCCCCAGCATTTT. Translating it yields CASSFHRDQPQHF. V is TRBV28 and J is TRBJ1-5; perhaps TRBD1 as D (6 bases). The V and J ends lost 3 bases and 5 bases respectively, with 8 bases between them. The CDR3 length is 13 residues. Per germline, CDR1 MDHEN and CDR2 SYDVKM. Variable domain in full (rest from reference TRBV28 and TRBJ1-5): DVKVTQSSRYLVKRTGEKVFLECVQDMDHENMFWYRQDPGLGLRLIYFSYDVKMKEKGDIPEGYSVSREKKERFSLILESASTNQTSMYLCASSFHRDQPQHFGDGTRLSIL.

J is TRBJ2-2 and V is TRBV9; D is unresolved. Per the germline V gene, CDR1 is SGDLS and CDR2 is YYNGEE. Deletions cut 2 bases from V and 6 bases from J, with 17 bases between. The length of the CDR3 is 16 residues. CDR3 nucleotides: TGTGCCAGCAGCGTGGTGCCCTCTGTAGTCGCCGGGGAGCTGTTTTTT. Its translation is CASSVVPSVVAGELFF.

The chain recombines TRBV10-3 with TRBJ2-7; D call uncertain. The germline gives CDR1 ENHRY, CDR2 SYGVKD. Between the trimmed V and J ends, which lost 0 bases and 4 bases, there was a span of 10 bases. The CDR3 length is 14 residues. CDR3: CAISESMYGYEQYF. For the CDR3, the DNA is TGTGCCATCAGTGAGTCGATGTACGGGTACGAGCAGTACTTC.

The CDR3 here is CASSDRGVGGYTF. The CDR3 DNA reads TGTGCCAGCAGTGACAGAGGGGTCGGTGGCTACACCTTC. This chain links TRBV6-1 with TRBJ1-2; D is possibly TRBD1 (5 bases). Germline CDR1 MNHNS, CDR2 SASEGT. This CDR3 has 13 residues. The V and J ends lost 3 bases and 7 bases respectively, with 12 bases between them.